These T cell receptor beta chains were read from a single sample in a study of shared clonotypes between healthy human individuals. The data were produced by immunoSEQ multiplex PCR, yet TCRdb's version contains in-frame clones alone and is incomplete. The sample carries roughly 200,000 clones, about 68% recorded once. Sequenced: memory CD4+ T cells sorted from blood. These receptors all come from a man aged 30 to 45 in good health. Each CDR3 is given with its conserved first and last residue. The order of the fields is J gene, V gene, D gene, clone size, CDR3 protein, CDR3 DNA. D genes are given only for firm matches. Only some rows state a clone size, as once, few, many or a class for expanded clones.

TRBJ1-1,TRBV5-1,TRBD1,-,CASSVGQGNTEAFF,TGCGCCAGCAGCGTGGGACAGGGGAACACTGAAGCTTTCTTT
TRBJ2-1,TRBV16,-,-,CASSQSFLATYNEQFF,TGTGCCAGCAGCCAATCGTTTCTAGCGACTTACAATGAGCAGTTCTTC
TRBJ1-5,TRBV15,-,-,CATSRVPYRIGPYQPQHF,TGTGCCACCAGCAGAGTGCCCTATCGGATCGGCCCATATCAGCCCCAGCATTTT
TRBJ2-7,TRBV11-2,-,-,CASSLNRDIKVTQYF,TGTGCCAGCAGCCTAAACCGGGACATTAAGGTGACGCAGTACTTC
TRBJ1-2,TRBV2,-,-,CASSGQGRNYGYTF,TGTGCCAGCAGTGGGCAGGGTCGGAACTATGGCTACACCTTC
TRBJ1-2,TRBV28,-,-,CASWNVPLPGNGYTF,TGTGCCAGCTGGAACGTTCCTCTACCGGGTAATGGCTACACCTTC
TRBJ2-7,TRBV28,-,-,CASRPRLGSYEQYF,TGTGCCAGCCGCCCCAGGCTCGGCAGCTACGAGCAGTACTTC
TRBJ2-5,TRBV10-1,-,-,CASSKDRPQETQYF,TGCGCCAGCAGCAAGGACAGACCTCAAGAGACCCAGTACTTC
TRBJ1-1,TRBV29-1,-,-,CSVTFMNTEAFF,TGCAGCGTAACTTTCATGAACACTGAAGCTTTCTTT
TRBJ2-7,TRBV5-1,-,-,CASSLSTAGEQYF,TGCGCCAGCAGCTTGTCCACGGCTGGGGAGCAGTACTTC
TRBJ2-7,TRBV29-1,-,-,CSVRVMKDEQYF,TGCAGCGTCAGGGTAATGAAGGACGAGCAGTACTTC
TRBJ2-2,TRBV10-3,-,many,CAISEAYEGGELFF,TGTGCCATCAGTGAGGCTTATGAGGGCGGGGAGCTGTTTTTT
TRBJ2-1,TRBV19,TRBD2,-,CASSRTSGSLNNEQFF,TGTGCCAGTAGTAGGACTAGCGGGAGTCTTAACAATGAGCAGTTCTTC
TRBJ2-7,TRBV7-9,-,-,CASSFRGSGYEQYF,TGTGCCAGCAGCTTCAGGGGATCTGGCTACGAGCAGTACTTC
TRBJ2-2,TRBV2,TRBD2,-,CASSEFGLARNTGELFF,TGTGCCAGCAGTGAATTCGGACTAGCGAGGAACACCGGGGAGCTGTTTTTT
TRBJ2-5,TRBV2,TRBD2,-,CASSRGDGETQYF,TGTGCCAGCAGTCGGGGGGACGGGGAGACCCAGTACTTC
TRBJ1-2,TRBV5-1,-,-,CASSLEAGRGGYTF,TGCGCCAGCAGCTTGGAGGCAGGGCGAGGGGGCTACACCTTC
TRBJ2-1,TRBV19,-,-,CASSIVSSGSNNEQFF,TGTGCCAGTAGTATAGTCTCGAGCGGGTCCAACAATGAGCAGTTCTTC
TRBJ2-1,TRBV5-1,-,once,CASSLVAGSYNEQFF,TGCGCCAGCAGCTTGGTCGCGGGATCCTACAATGAGCAGTTCTTC
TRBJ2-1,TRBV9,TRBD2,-,CASSASGRYGNEQFF,TGTGCCAGCAGCGCAAGCGGGAGGTACGGCAATGAGCAGTTCTTC
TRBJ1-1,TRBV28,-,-,CASSLVDLNTEAFF,TGTGCCAGCAGTTTGGTAGACCTGAACACTGAAGCTTTCTTT
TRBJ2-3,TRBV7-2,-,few,CASSLTSGTDTQYF,TGTGCCAGCAGCTTGACTAGTGGCACAGATACGCAGTATTTT
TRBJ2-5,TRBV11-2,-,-,CASSFQDYKTQYF,TGTGCCAGCAGCTTTCAGGACTACAAGACCCAGTACTTC
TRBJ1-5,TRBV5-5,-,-,CASSPAGGNQPQHF,TGTGCCAGCAGCCCTGCGGGGGGCAATCAGCCCCAGCATTTT
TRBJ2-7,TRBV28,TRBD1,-,CASRQDRGRFEQYF,TGTGCCAGCAGACAAGACAGGGGGCGATTCGAGCAGTACTTC
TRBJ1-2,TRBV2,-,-,CASSEDVFLWGRTEIYGYTF,-
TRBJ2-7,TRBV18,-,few,CASSPLTGGVDGVQYF,TGTGCCAGCTCACCTCTTACAGGGGGGGTCGACGGTGTGCAGTACTTC
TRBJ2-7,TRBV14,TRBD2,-,CASSRAGSYEQYF,TGTGCCAGCAGCCGAGCGGGATCCTACGAGCAGTACTTC
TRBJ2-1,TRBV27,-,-,CASSFRERGSSYNEQFF,TGTGCCAGCAGTTTCAGGGAAAGGGGAAGCTCCTACAATGAGCAGTTCTTC
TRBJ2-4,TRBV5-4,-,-,CASSYGSEKNIQYF,TGTGCCAGCAGCTACGGGAGTGAGAAAAACATTCAGTACTTC
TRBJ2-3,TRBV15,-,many,CATSRGYGTFDRTDTQYF,TGTGCCACCAGCAGAGGTTATGGGACTTTTGATCGCACAGATACGCAGTATTTT
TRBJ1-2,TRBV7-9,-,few,CASSLSGESHGYTF,TGTGCCAGCAGCTTATCCGGCGAGTCGCACGGCTACACCTTC
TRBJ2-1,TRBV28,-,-,CASSLRGSSYNEQFF,TGTGCCAGCAGTTTACGGGGGAGCTCCTACAATGAGCAGTTCTTC
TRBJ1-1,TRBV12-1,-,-,CASTISGTPPKSEAFF,TGTGCCAGCACCATCTCCGGGACACCCCCAAAGAGCGAAGCTTTCTTT
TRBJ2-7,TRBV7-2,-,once,CASSLSGGSYEQYF,TGTGCCAGCAGCTTATCCGGGGGCTCCTACGAGCAGTACTTC
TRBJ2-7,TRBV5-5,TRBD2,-,CASSQMTLAGNYEQYF,TGTGCCAGCAGCCAGATGACCCTAGCGGGTAACTACGAGCAGTACTTC
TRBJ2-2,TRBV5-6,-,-,CASSGTGSSTGELFF,TGTGCCAGCAGCGGTACAGGGTCGAGCACCGGGGAGCTGTTTTTT
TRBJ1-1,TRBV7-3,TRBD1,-,CASSLGTGGNTEAFF,TGTGCCAGCAGCTTAGGCACAGGGGGCAACACTGAAGCTTTCTTT
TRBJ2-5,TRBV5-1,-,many,CASSRSGGEETQYF,TGCGCCAGCAGCCGGTCGGGGGGCGAGGAGACCCAGTACTTC
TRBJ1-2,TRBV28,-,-,CASRKSGTTNYGYTF,TGTGCCAGCAGAAAATCAGGAACGACTAACTATGGCTACACCTTC
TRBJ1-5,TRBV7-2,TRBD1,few,CASSATGSDQPQHF,TGTGCCAGCAGCGCGACAGGGAGCGATCAGCCCCAGCATTTT
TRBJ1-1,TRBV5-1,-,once,CASSSEIPGRNTEAFF,TGCGCCAGCAGCTCGGAAATACCGGGACGGAACACTGAAGCTTTCTTT
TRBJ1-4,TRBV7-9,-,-,CASSLVGSEKLFF,TGTGCCAGCAGCTTAGTTGGGTCAGAAAAACTGTTTTTT
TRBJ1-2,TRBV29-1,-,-,CSVEGPPGWGYTF,TGCAGCGTGGAGGGTCCTCCGGGTTGGGGCTACACCTTC
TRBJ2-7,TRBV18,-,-,CASSPPSGMTSYEQYF,TGTGCCAGCTCACCACCGTCCGGGATGACCTCCTACGAGCAGTACTTC
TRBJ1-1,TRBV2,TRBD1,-,CASSEQGQGVTEAFF,TGTGCCAGCAGTGAACAGGGACAGGGGGTCACTGAAGCTTTCTTT
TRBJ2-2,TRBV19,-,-,CASRGGRIGELFF,TGTGCCAGTCGGGGAGGTCGTATCGGGGAGCTGTTTTTT
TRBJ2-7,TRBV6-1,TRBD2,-,CASRASGTYEQYF,TGTGCCAGCAGGGCTAGCGGGACCTACGAGCAGTACTTC
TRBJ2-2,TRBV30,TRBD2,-,CAWRIAGANTGELFF,TGTGCCTGGAGAATAGCGGGAGCGAACACCGGGGAGCTGTTTTTT
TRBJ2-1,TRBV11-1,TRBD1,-,CASSFGQGADNEQFF,TGTGCCAGCAGCTTCGGACAGGGGGCGGACAATGAGCAGTTCTTC
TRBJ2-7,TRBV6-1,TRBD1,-,CASRRGTGGFYEQYF,TGTGCCAGCAGAAGAGGGACAGGGGGCTTCTACGAGCAGTACTTC
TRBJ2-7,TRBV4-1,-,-,CASSRLEGLGEQYF,TGCGCCAGCAGCCGCCTCGAGGGGCTTGGCGAGCAGTACTTC
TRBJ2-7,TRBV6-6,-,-,CASRRAGTFYEQYF,TGTGCCAGCAGGAGAGCCGGGACTTTCTACGAGCAGTACTTC
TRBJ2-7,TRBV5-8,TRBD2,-,CASSRGRGFYEQYF,TGTGCCAGCAGCCGGGGGAGGGGCTTCTACGAGCAGTACTTC
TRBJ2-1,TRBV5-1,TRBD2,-,CASSFRGVNEQFF,TGCGCCAGCAGCTTTCGGGGGGTCAATGAGCAGTTCTTC
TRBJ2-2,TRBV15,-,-,CATSTDIHTGELFF,TGTGCCACCAGCACTGACATTCACACCGGGGAGCTGTTTTTT
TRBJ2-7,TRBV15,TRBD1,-,CATSPDRGGYEQYF,TGTGCCACCAGCCCGGACAGGGGAGGGTACGAGCAGTACTTC
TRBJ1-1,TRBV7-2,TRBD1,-,CASSARDRELFRAFF,TGTGCCAGCAGCGCCCGGGACAGGGAGCTTTTTCGAGCTTTCTTT
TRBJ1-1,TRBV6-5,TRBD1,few,CASSFARQGHTEAFF,TGTGCCAGTAGTTTTGCGAGACAGGGGCACACTGAAGCTTTCTTT
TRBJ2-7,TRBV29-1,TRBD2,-,CSASSGSFYEQYF,TGCAGCGCTTCTAGCGGGAGTTTCTACGAGCAGTACTTC